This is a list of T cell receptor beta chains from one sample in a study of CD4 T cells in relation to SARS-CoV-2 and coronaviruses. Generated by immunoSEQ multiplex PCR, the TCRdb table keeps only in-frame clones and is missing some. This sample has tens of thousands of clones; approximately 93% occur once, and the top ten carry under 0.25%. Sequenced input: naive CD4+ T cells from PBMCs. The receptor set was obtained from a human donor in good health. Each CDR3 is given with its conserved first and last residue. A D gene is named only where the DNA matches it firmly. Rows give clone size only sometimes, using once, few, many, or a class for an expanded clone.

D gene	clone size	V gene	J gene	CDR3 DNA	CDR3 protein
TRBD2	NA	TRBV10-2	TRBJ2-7	TGCGCCAGCCGAGCGGGAGAGGGGACCTCCTACGAGCAGTACTTC	CASRAGEGTSYEQYF
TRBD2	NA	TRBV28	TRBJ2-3	TGTGCCAGCAGTTTAGGGGGGGGGACCGATACGCAGTATTTT	CASSLGGGTDTQYF
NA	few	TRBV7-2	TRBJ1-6	TGTGCCAGCAGCTACCGGGAGATCAATTCACCCCTCCACTTT	CASSYREINSPLHF
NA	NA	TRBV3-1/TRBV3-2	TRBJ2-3	TGTGCCAGCAGCCAACAACTAAGCACAGATACGCAGTATTTT	CASSQQLSTDTQYF
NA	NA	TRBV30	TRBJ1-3	TGTGCCTGGAGTGGGGGAGGCTCTGGAAACACCATATATTTT	CAWSGGGSGNTIYF
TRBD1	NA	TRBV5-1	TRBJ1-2	TGCGCCAGCAGCATTCGACAGGGTGGGTCCTCTAACTATGGCTACACCTTC	CASSIRQGGSSNYGYTF
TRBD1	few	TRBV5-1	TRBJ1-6	TGCGCCAGCAGCTATGGACAGGGGAAGGTATGGAATTCACCCCTCCACTTT	CASSYGQGKVWNSPLHF
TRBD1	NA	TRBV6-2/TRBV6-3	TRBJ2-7	TGTGCCAGCAGTTACCCCTGGACAGGTTACTCCTACGAGCAGTACTTC	CASSYPWTGYSYEQYF
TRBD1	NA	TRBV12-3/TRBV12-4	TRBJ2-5	TGTGCCAGCAAAAGGACAGGGGAAGAGACCCAGTACTTC	CASKRTGEETQYF
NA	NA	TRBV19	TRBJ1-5	TGTGCCAGTAGTATCGGCAATCAGCCCCAGCATTTT	CASSIGNQPQHF
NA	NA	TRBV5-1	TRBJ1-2	TGCGCCAGCAGCTTGGGCGCCACAGGGAGCTATGGCTACACCTTC	CASSLGATGSYGYTF
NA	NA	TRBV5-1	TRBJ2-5	TGCGCCAGCAGGAGGGGGGGGCAAGAGACCCAGTACTTC	CASRRGGQETQYF
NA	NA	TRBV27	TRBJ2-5	TGTGCCAGCAGTTTACGAGTTGGGGCAGTCCAAGAGACCCAGTACTTC	CASSLRVGAVQETQYF
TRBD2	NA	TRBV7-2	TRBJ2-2	TGTGCCAGCAGCTCAAGACTAGCGGGGCGACTAAACACCGGGGAGCTGTTTTTT	CASSSRLAGRLNTGELFF
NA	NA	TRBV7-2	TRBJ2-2	TGTGCCAGCACCTCGCCTCGTTCAGGGCACACCGGGGAGCTGTTTTTT	CASTSPRSGHTGELFF
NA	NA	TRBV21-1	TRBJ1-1	TGTGCCAGCAGCAAAACAGGGGAGGGCACTGAAGCTTTCTTT	CASSKTGEGTEAFF
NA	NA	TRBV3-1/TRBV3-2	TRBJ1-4	TGTGCCAGCAGCCAGAGGGAACTTAATGAAAAACTGTTTTTT	CASSQRELNEKLFF
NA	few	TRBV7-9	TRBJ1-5	TGTGCCAGCAGCTTGAATAGCAATCAGCCCCAGCATTTT	CASSLNSNQPQHF
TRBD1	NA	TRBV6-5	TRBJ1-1	TGTGCCAGCAGTTATGGGACAGGCCTCACTGAAGCTTTCTTT	CASSYGTGLTEAFF
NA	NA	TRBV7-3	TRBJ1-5	TGTGCCAGTTCAACGGGGAGCAATCAGCCCCAGCATTTT	CASSTGSNQPQHF
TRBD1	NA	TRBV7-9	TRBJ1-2	TGTGCCAGCAGCACGGATCGGGGACAGATCAACTATGGCTACACCTTC	CASSTDRGQINYGYTF
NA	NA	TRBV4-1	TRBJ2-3	TGCGCCAGCAGCAGCAAAGTTAGGGACCCCCGATTAGATACGCAGTATTTT	CASSSKVRDPRLDTQYF
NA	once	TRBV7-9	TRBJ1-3	TGTGCCAGCAGCTTCTCGGGTAACTCTGGAAACACCATATATTTT	CASSFSGNSGNTIYF
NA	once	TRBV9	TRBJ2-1	TGTGCCAGCAGCGTAGGGGTCACAGGAACCGGTGAGCAGTTCTTC	CASSVGVTGTGEQFF
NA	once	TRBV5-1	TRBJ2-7	TGCGCCAGCAGCTTGGGTGTGAGCTCCTACGAGCAGTACTTC	CASSLGVSSYEQYF
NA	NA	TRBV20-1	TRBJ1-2	TGCAGTGCTAGAGTTCGGTATGGCTACACCTTC	CSARVRYGYTF
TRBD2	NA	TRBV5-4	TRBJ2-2	TGTGCCAGCAGCTTACGGGGGACTAGCGGAGAAGGGACCGGGGAGCTGTTTTTT	CASSLRGTSGEGTGELFF
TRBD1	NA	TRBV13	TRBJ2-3	TGTGCCAGCAGCCGGGACAGGGCAGATACGCAGTATTTT	CASSRDRADTQYF
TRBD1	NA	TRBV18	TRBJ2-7	TGTGCCAGCTCACCGACAGGGGCCCGTCAAGACGAGCAGTACTTC	CASSPTGARQDEQYF
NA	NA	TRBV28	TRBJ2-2	TGTGCCAGCAGTTCGCCCAATACCGGGGAGCTGTTTTTT	CASSSPNTGELFF
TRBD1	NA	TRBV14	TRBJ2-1	TGTGCCAGCAGCCATTGGCAGGGGGCAGGGGGGCAGTTCTTC	CASSHWQGAGGQFF
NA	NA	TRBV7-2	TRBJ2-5	TGTGCCAGCAGCTTAGGACAATCCTTCTTGGACCAGTACTTC	CASSLGQSFLDQYF
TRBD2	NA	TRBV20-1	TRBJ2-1	TGCAGTGCTAGTCTCCACGGACGGCTAGCGGGCGACAATGAGCAGTTCTTC	CSASLHGRLAGDNEQFF
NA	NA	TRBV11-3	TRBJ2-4	TGTGCCAGCAGCTTAGGGGATGTGAACATTCAGTACTTC	CASSLGDVNIQYF
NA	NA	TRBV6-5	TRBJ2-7	TGTGCCAGCAGTTACTTTGGGTTTCCTAGCGAGGACGAGCAGTACTTC	CASSYFGFPSEDEQYF
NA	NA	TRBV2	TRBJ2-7	TGTGCCAGCAGTGAGGACCCGCGGGCCTACGAGCAGTACTTC	CASSEDPRAYEQYF
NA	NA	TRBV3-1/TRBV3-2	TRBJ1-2	TGTGCCAGCAGCCCTCGCTATGAGGGAGGCTATGGCTACACCTTC	CASSPRYEGGYGYTF
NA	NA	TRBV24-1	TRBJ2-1	TGTGCCACCAGTGGCCCGCAGGAGTACTCCTACAATGAGCAGTTCTTC	CATSGPQEYSYNEQFF
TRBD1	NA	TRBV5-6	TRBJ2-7	TGTGCCAGCAGCATGTTGGGGACAGGGCCCTTCTACGAGCAGTACTTC	CASSMLGTGPFYEQYF
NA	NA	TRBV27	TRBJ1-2	TGTGCCAGCAGTTTAGGGCCCTCGGGCGGCTACACCTTC	CASSLGPSGGYTF